The rows below give T cell receptor beta chains drawn from one sample of a study of beta chain features in type 1 diabetes. Clones were read by immunoSEQ multiplex PCR, and TCRdb kept only the in-frame ones, dropping some. The sample records roughly 370,000 clones, approximately 13% being singletons. The sample consisted of naive CD4+ T cells from blood. Receptors originate from a man aged 25-45 years in good health. CDR3s include the opening cysteine and the closing phenylalanine or tryptophan. The D gene is left open where the match is weak. Clone size, where shown, is once, few, many, or a class for clones that have expanded.

>TRBJ2-3|TRBV29-1|-|-
CSAATSFSTDTQYF
TGCAGCGCCGCCACTAGTTTCTCCACAGATACGCAGTATTTT
>TRBJ1-1|TRBV29-1|-|-
CSVGFQGKKKVEAFF
TGCAGCGTTGGGTTCCAAGGGAAAAAGAAAGTTGAAGCTTTCTTT
>TRBJ1-2|TRBV2|few|TRBD1
CASRSSGTAFQFF
TGTGCCAGCAGGTCATCCGGGACAGCCTTCCAATTCTTC
>TRBJ1-2|TRBV13|-|-
CASSLGLGNYGYTF
TGTGCCAGCAGCTTAGGCCTGGGTAACTATGGCTACACCTTC
>TRBJ2-1|TRBV5-4|-|-
CASSPRGRDPRGNEQFF
TGTGCCAGCAGCCCGCGGGGCCGGGACCCCAGAGGCAATGAGCAGTTCTTC
>TRBJ2-3|TRBV11-2|-|-
CASSLVASMVKDTQYF
TGTGCCAGCAGCTTAGTGGCTAGCATGGTTAAGGATACGCAGTATTTT
>TRBJ2-3|TRBV5-4|few|TRBD2
CASSRTSGGSGTDTQYF
TGTGCCAGCAGCCGGACTAGCGGGGGGTCGGGCACAGATACGCAGTATTTT
>TRBJ2-7|TRBV18|-|-
CASSPPGAYEQYF
TGTGCCAGCTCACCGCCAGGGGCCTACGAGCAGTACTTC
>TRBJ1-6|TRBV25-1|-|TRBD1
CASSPAGGDSPLHF
TGTGCCAGCAGTCCGGCAGGGGGCGATTCACCCCTCCACTTT
>TRBJ1-2|TRBV7-9|few|-
CASRPQGSNYGYTF
TGTGCCAGCCGTCCCCAGGGATCGAACTATGGCTACACCTTC
>TRBJ2-4|TRBV4-1|-|TRBD1
CASSQERDRRGDIQYF
TGCGCCAGCAGCCAAGAGAGGGACAGGCGAGGGGACATTCAGTACTTC
>TRBJ2-4|TRBV6-5|-|TRBD1
CASSPQQGVNIQYF
TGTGCCAGCAGTCCACAGCAGGGGGTAAACATTCAGTACTTC
>TRBJ1-5|TRBV6-1|-|-
CASSGPWQGGNQPQHF
TGTGCCAGCAGTGGTCCATGGCAGGGTGGCAATCAGCCCCAGCATTTT
>TRBJ2-5|TRBV25-1|few|-
CASSAVSPGGAQYF
TGTGCCAGCAGTGCAGTATCTCCAGGAGGGGCCCAGTACTTC
>TRBJ2-1|TRBV13|many|-
CASSLSGALSYNEQFF
TGTGCCAGCAGCTTGAGCGGAGCGCTCTCCTACAATGAGCAGTTCTTC
>TRBJ2-7|TRBV5-4|-|TRBD1
CASSRTGSYEQYF
TGTGCCAGCAGCCGGACAGGCTCCTACGAGCAGTACTTC
>TRBJ1-2|TRBV2|once|TRBD1
CASSEMTGGTDGYTF
TGTGCCAGCAGTGAGATGACAGGGGGTACAGATGGCTACACCTTC
>TRBJ2-5|TRBV9|few|-
CASSVRLLAGETQYF
TGTGCCAGCAGCGTAAGACTTTTGGCGGGGGAGACCCAGTACTTC
>TRBJ2-4|TRBV5-1|few|TRBD2
CASSSTSGRTLAKNIQYF
TGCGCCAGCAGCTCCACTAGCGGGAGGACTCTAGCCAAAAACATTCAGTACTTC
>TRBJ2-1|TRBV19|-|-
CASSIRGGYNEQFF
TGTGCCAGTAGTATTCGGGGAGGCTACAATGAGCAGTTCTTC
>TRBJ2-1|TRBV14|few|-
CASSQDSLIGSNEQFF
TGTGCCAGCAGCCAAGATTCCCTTATCGGCAGCAATGAGCAGTTCTTC
>TRBJ2-3|TRBV7-9|-|-
CASSPDPTDTQYF
TGTGCCAGCAGCCCTGATCCCACAGATACGCAGTATTTT
>TRBJ1-2|TRBV11-2|-|TRBD1
CASSLDLGTGANYGYTF
TGTGCCAGCAGCTTAGATCTCGGGACAGGGGCTAACTATGGCTACACCTTC
>TRBJ2-6|TRBV5-6|few|-
CASSSPGWPGANVLTF
TGTGCCAGCAGCTCCCCAGGGTGGCCCGGGGCCAACGTCCTGACTTTC
>TRBJ2-7|TRBV12-5|few|TRBD1
CASGKGQGNSYEQYF
TGTGCTAGTGGTAAAGGACAGGGAAACTCCTACGAGCAGTACTTC
>TRBJ1-3|TRBV7-2|few|-
CASVLGTAPGNTIYF
TGTGCCAGCGTACTAGGGACCGCTCCTGGAAACACCATATATTTT
>TRBJ2-4|TRBV4-3|-|TRBD2
CASSQEGPRTSGGIQYF
TGCGCCAGCAGCCAAGAAGGCCCCCGGACTAGCGGTGGCATTCAGTACTTC
>TRBJ1-2|TRBV28|-|-
CASRTSGGNYGYTF
TGTGCCAGCAGGACCTCGGGAGGTAACTATGGCTACACCTTC
>TRBJ2-5|TRBV11-2|-|TRBD1
CASSLGQVQAQYF
TGTGCCAGCAGCCTCGGACAGGTGCAGGCCCAGTACTTC
>TRBJ2-3|TRBV6-1|-|-
CASEKGDTDTQYF
TGTGCCTCCGAGAAGGGTGACACAGATACGCAGTATTTT
>TRBJ2-7|TRBV7-9|-|TRBD1
CASRSGQGSYEQYF
TGTGCCAGCAGGTCGGGACAGGGGTCCTACGAGCAGTACTTC
>TRBJ2-2|TRBV25-1|few|TRBD1
CASSRGTGNTGELFF
TGTGCCAGCAGTCGCGGGACAGGGAACACCGGGGAGCTGTTTTTT
>TRBJ2-7|TRBV4-3|-|TRBD1
CASSPGVDRVAYEQYF
TGCGCCAGCAGCCCAGGGGTCGACAGGGTCGCCTACGAGCAGTACTTC
>TRBJ2-5|TRBV14|-|TRBD1
CASLGTGGWKTQYF
TGTGCCAGCCTCGGGACAGGGGGTTGGAAGACCCAGTACTTC
>TRBJ2-3|TRBV11-1|-|TRBD2
CASSLRTSGRADTQYF
TGTGCCAGCAGCCTCCGGACTAGCGGACGCGCAGATACGCAGTATTTT